Shown below are 23 T cell receptor beta chains from a single sample sequenced in a study of blood T cell repertoires in COVID-19. Measured with immunoSEQ multiplex PCR; TCRdb has only the in-frame clones, and not every one. The table lists over 150,000 clones, roughly 84% of them singletons. The specimen sequenced was peripheral blood. The receptors here all came from a human donor in a cohort sampled during active COVID-19.

This chain uses TRBV28 with TRBJ2-1; no reliable D call. The germline V gene encodes CDR1 MDHEN and CDR2 SYDVKM. V was clipped by 5 bases and J by 6 bases, with 14 bases between them. The CDR3 length is 14 residues. CDR3 region: CASSPMTGFNEQFF. DNA for the CDR3: TGTGCCAGCAGTCCGATGACGGGTTTCAATGAGCAGTTCTTC.

The V gene is TRBV11-2, the J gene TRBJ2-2; D ambiguous. CDR1 SGHAT and CDR2 FQNNGV come from the germline V gene. With 4 bases removed from V and 5 bases from J, the gap between germline ends came to 8 bases. This CDR3 has 13 residues. CDR3 protein: CASSSQRTGELFF. CDR3 in DNA: TGTGCCAGCAGCTCCCAGAGGACCGGGGAGCTGTTTTTT.

The chain links TRBV5-5 to TRBJ1-1; perhaps TRBD1 as D (5 bases). The CDR3 spans 16 residues. The V end lost 4 bases, the J end lost 0 bases, and 16 bases lay between the germline ends. CDR1 is SGHKS and CDR2 is YYEKEE in the germline V gene (reference sequence). CDR3 sequence reads: CASSTTLREVNTEAFF. The CDR3 DNA follows: TGTGCCAGCAGCACCACCCTCAGGGAGGTGAACACTGAAGCTTTCTTT.

The chain links TRBV7-9 to TRBJ2-5, with D unclear. The V and J ends lost 1 base and 1 base respectively, with 7 bases between them. CDR1 and CDR2 from the germline V gene are SEHNR and FQNEAQ (reference sequence). The CDR3 loop spans 14 amino acids. For the CDR3, the DNA is TGTGCCAGCAGCTTAGGTTCGGTCCAAGAGACCCAGTACTTC. It specifies CASSLGSVQETQYF.

The chain carries TRBV19 and TRBJ1-5, with 7 positions matching TRBD1. The CDR3 consists of 16 residues. CDR1 LNHDA and CDR2 SQIVND come from the germline V gene (reference sequence). Trimming removed 4 bases from V and 6 bases from J; junction bases left unmatched: 12. The DNA of the CDR3 is TGTGCCAGTAGTAGGAGACAGGGACGGGAAGCTCAGCCCCAGCATTTT. This translates into CASSRRQGREAQPQHF.

On this clone itself: One base away lies a much larger clone, so this may be a sequencing read error. The rearrangement links TRBV12-3 or TRBV12-4 to TRBJ2-7; tentative D call: TRBD1 (6 bases). The CDR3 has 11 residues. The ends were cut back, 5 bases at V and 6 bases at J, with 8 bases in the middle. The CDR3 DNA reads as TGTGCCAGCAGTACAGGGTTCGAGCAGTACTTC. It specifies CASSTGFEQYF.

The chain uses TRBV18 and TRBJ2-3; 10 positions match TRBD2. The germline gives CDR1 KGHSH, CDR2 LQKENI. The CDR3 totals 16 residues. Unmatched junction bases numbered 8, after V lost 2 bases and J lost 6 bases. CDR3 loop: CASSPDLAGVFDTQYF. Written as DNA, the CDR3 is TGTGCCAGCTCACCAGACCTAGCGGGAGTTTTCGATACGCAGTATTTT. Variable domain in full (rest from reference TRBV18 and TRBJ2-3): NAGVMQNPRHLVRRRGQEARLRCSPMKGHSHVYWYRQLPEEGLKFMVYLQKENIIDESGMPKERFSAEFPKEGPSILRIQQVVRGDSAAYFCASSPDLAGVFDTQYFGPGTRLTVL.

The rearrangement joins TRBV6-5 to TRBJ2-1, with 12 bases aligning to TRBD2. This CDR3 region has 14 residues. V shed 6 bases and J 6 bases; nucleotides not matched to a gene: 3. Germline-derived CDR1 and CDR2 are MNHEY and SVGAGI. The CDR3 loop reads CASSPTSGSNEQFF. The CDR3 region has the DNA TGTGCCAGCAGCCCGACTAGCGGGAGCAATGAGCAGTTCTTC.

This clone has just a few counts. The chain recombines TRBV5-1 with TRBJ1-2; D is undetermined. CDR3 length equals 14 residues. CDR1 is SGHRS, CDR2 YFSETQ, per germline. Trimming removed 5 bases at V and 3 bases at J, with 14 bases between. CDR3 nucleotides: TGCGCCAGCAGTCGTGACGGGAGAGACTATGGCTACACCTTC. It yields the protein CASSRDGRDYGYTF.

The rearrangement joins TRBV7-2 to TRBJ2-7, with D perhaps TRBD1 (6 bases). The CDR3 runs to 15 residues. Germline V gives CDR1 SGHTA, CDR2 FQGNSA. Trimming removed 5 bases from V and 4 bases from J, with 18 bases in between. This CDR3 reads CASSHILRGRYEQYF. The CDR3, as DNA: TGTGCCAGCAGCCATATCCTCAGGGGACGGTACGAGCAGTACTTC. The full variable domain, rest sourced from reference TRBV7-2 and TRBJ2-7, is GAGVSQSPSNKVTEKGKDVELRCDPISGHTALYWYRQSLGQGLEFLIYFQGNSAPDKSGLPSDRFSAERTGGSVSTLTIQRTQQEDSAVYLCASSHILRGRYEQYFGPGTRLTVT.

The J gene is TRBJ2-5, the V gene TRBV10-3, with TRBD2 identical over 12 bases. CDR3 length: 14 amino acids. Per the germline V gene, CDR1 is ENHRY and CDR2 is SYGVKD. After removal of 6 bases from V and 5 bases from J, the junction contained 4 bases not matched to a gene. For the CDR3, the DNA is TGTGCCATCAGCTTGGGACTAGCGGGCGAGACCCAGTACTTC. Its protein product is CAISLGLAGETQYF.

The rearrangement joins TRBV30 to TRBJ2-1; 7 bases fit TRBD1. The J segment lost 2 bases and the V segment lost 5 bases, leaving 3 bases of the junction unmatched. The CDR3 loop spans 13 amino acids. Germline values: CDR1 GTSNPN, CDR2 SVGIG (reference sequence). The DNA for the CDR3 is TGTGCCTGGGCGCAGGGGGCCTACAATGAGCAGTTCTTC. Translating gives CAWAQGAYNEQFF. Full variable domain (outside the CDR3, taken from reference TRBV30 and TRBJ2-1): SQTIHQWPATLVQPVGSPLSLECTVEGTSNPNLYWYRQAAGRGLQLLFYSVGIGQISSEVPQNLSASRPQDRQFILSSKKLLLSDSGFYLCAWAQGAYNEQFFGPGTRLTVL.

V usage is TRBV6-5 and J usage is TRBJ2-1; D might be TRBD2 (6 bases). Deletions cut 6 bases from V and 0 bases from J, with 9 bases between. The CDR3 is 14 residues long. Germline V lookup: CDR1 MNHEY, CDR2 SVGAGI. The CDR3 loop reads CASSTAGSYNEQFF. The CDR3 nucleotides are TGTGCCAGCAGCACAGCGGGCTCCTACAATGAGCAGTTCTTC.

The chain uses TRBV5-1 and TRBJ1-1; 9 positions match TRBD1. CDR1 and CDR2 from the germline V gene are SGHRS and YFSETQ. After removal of 4 bases from V and 1 base from J, the junction contained 5 bases not matched to a gene. This CDR3 contains 15 residues. CDR3 sequence reads: CASSTRTGENTEAFF. The DNA of the CDR3 is TGCGCCAGCAGCACCCGGACAGGGGAGAACACTGAAGCTTTCTTT.

The chain recombines TRBV27 with TRBJ1-1; a possible D gene is TRBD1 (6 bases). The CDR3 totals 14 residues. V was pared by 6 bases and J by 0 bases, with 11 bases between. The germline V gene has CDR1 MNHEY and CDR2 SMNVEV (reference sequence). The CDR3 region is CASSTGYMNTEAFF. In nucleotides, the CDR3 is TGTGCCAGCAGCACAGGGTACATGAACACTGAAGCTTTCTTT.

The chain has TRBV30 and TRBJ1-4, with D uncertain. Germline V gene data show CDR1 as GTSNPN and CDR2 as SVGIG (reference sequence). This CDR3 contains 13 residues. The V and J ends lost 2 bases and 8 bases respectively, with 12 bases between them. The CDR3 bases are TGTGCCTGGAGTCCCTGGGAGGCCGAAAAACTGTTTTTT. Translating gives CAWSPWEAEKLFF.

The chain carries TRBV5-1 and TRBJ2-2; D is unclear. The CDR3 contains 14 residues. The germline gives CDR1 SGHRS, CDR2 YFSETQ. Trimming removed 1 base from V and 6 bases from J, with 10 bases in between. Here the CDR3 DNA reads TGCGCCAGCAGCTTGACTCCCCGCTCCGGGGAGCTGTTTTTT. As protein: CASSLTPRSGELFF. The variable domain in full, completed from reference TRBV5-1 and TRBJ2-2, reads KAGVTQTPRYLIKTRGQQVTLSCSPISGHRSVSWYQQTPGQGLQFLFEYFSETQRNKGNFPGRFSGRQFSNSRSEMNVSTLELGDSALYLCASSLTPRSGELFFGEGSRLTVL.

This chain uses TRBV5-6 with TRBJ2-1; D remains ambiguous. The length of the CDR3 is 16 residues. Trimming shortened V by 2 bases and J by 10 bases, and 22 bases separated the two germline ends. The germline V gene has CDR1 SGHDT and CDR2 YYEEEE. The CDR3, as DNA: TGTGCCAGCAGCTTAATTTCGGCAGGCTACAACCCAGAGCAGTTCTTC. Protein: CASSLISAGYNPEQFF.

The chain is built from TRBV27 and TRBJ2-5; TRBD2 agrees at 7 bases. V shed 3 bases, J shed 6 bases, and the junction held 7 bases outside the gene matches. The CDR3 has 14 amino acids. Germline CDR1 reads MNHEY; CDR2 reads SMNVEV (reference sequence). CDR3 nucleotides: TGTGCCAGCAGTTTTGGGGGGGAGATCCAGACCCAGTACTTC. The encoded protein is CASSFGGEIQTQYF.

The rearrangement links TRBV28 to TRBJ1-3; unclear D gene. V was pared by 6 bases and J by 1 base, with 4 bases between. The CDR3 runs 12 residues. Germline V CDR1 and CDR2: MDHEN, SYDVKM. The CDR3 sequence is CASRRSGNTIYF. The CDR3 DNA is TGTGCCAGCAGACGGTCTGGAAACACCATATATTTT.

The chain couples TRBV9 to TRBJ1-1; 7 bases line up with TRBD1. Germline V CDR1 and CDR2: SGDLS, YYNGEE. The V and J ends lost 3 bases and 5 bases, in that order; junction bases with no gene match: 7. The CDR3 extends over 14 amino acids. The CDR3 loop reads CASSAGDSPTEAFF. CDR3 DNA sequence: TGTGCCAGCAGCGCCGGGGACAGTCCGACTGAAGCTTTCTTT.

V and J are TRBV3-1 (or the pseudogene TRBV3-2) and TRBJ2-1; D possibly corresponds to TRBD2 (6 bases). This CDR3 has 14 residues. Germline assignment: CDR1 LGHDT and CDR2 YNNKEL (reference sequence). Deletions cut 6 bases from V and 7 bases from J, with 16 bases between. The CDR3 loop reads CASRISGGTNEQFF. In DNA form, the CDR3 reads TGTGCCAGCAGAATTTCCGGGGGAACGAATGAGCAGTTCTTC.

There are a few counts of this clone. The CDR3 sequence is CAISEYGTSGSTDTQYF. The CDR3 DNA follows: TGTGCCATCAGTGAGTATGGGACTAGCGGGAGCACAGATACGCAGTATTTT. The chain joins TRBV10-3 to TRBJ2-3; the match to TRBD2 covers 12 bases. Unmatched junction bases numbered 2, after V lost 1 base and J lost 0 bases. Germline CDR1 reads ENHRY; CDR2 reads SYGVKD. The CDR3 runs 17 residues.